Shown below are 4 T cell receptor beta chains from a single sample sequenced in a study of beta chain features in type 1 diabetes. The entirety of the isolated RNA underwent reverse transcription, so expressed TCRB transcripts were sequenced. Measured with immunoSEQ multiplex PCR; TCRdb has only the in-frame clones, and not every one. The repertoire consists of about 320,000 clones, with 12% to 15% occurring once and the leading ten covering 6.7%. The sequenced sample consisted of central memory CD4+ T cells from blood. Receptors were obtained from a man aged 30-40 years in good health.

This clone occurred a few times. The chain has TRBV7-8 and TRBJ2-3; D unclear. The CDR3 totals 13 residues. Germline V lookup: CDR1 SGHVS, CDR2 FQNEAQ. V was shortened by 1 base and J by 0 bases, with 2 bases between the two germline ends. CDR3: CASSLGSTDTQYF. CDR3 DNA sequence: TGTGCCAGCAGCTTAGGGAGCACAGATACGCAGTATTTT.

In its sample, this clone was seen a few times. The J gene is TRBJ2-6, the V gene TRBV30; 7 positions match TRBD2. Germline CDR1 reads GTSNPN; CDR2 reads SVGIG (reference sequence). Trimming took 3 bases from V and 1 from J; bases not matched to a gene: 12. The CDR3 loop spans 18 amino acids. The CDR3 DNA reads TGTGCCTGGAGAGTACCACCCAGGACTAGATCTGGGGCCAACGTCCTGACTTTC. Its protein is CAWRVPPRTRSGANVLTF.

CDR3 nucleotides: TGCGCCAGCAGCCGGACAGGGCAGTATAAGGGCTACACCTTC. Protein product: CASSRTGQYKGYTF. The chain recombines TRBV4-1 with TRBJ1-2, with 8 bases matching TRBD1. The CDR3 extends over 14 amino acids. The V segment lost 4 bases and the J segment 8 bases; nucleotides outside the gene matches: 9. CDR1 MGHRA and CDR2 YSYEKL come from the germline V gene.

V gene TRBV5-1 combines with J gene TRBJ2-1, with D unclear. This CDR3 spans 15 amino acids. The V gene's germline CDR1 is SGHRS and CDR2 YFSETQ. Trimming took 0 bases from V and 2 from J, leaving 9 bases between them. The CDR3 DNA is TGCGCCAGCAGCTTGGATCTAGGGCCCTACAATGAGCAGTTCTTC. This codes for CASSLDLGPYNEQFF.